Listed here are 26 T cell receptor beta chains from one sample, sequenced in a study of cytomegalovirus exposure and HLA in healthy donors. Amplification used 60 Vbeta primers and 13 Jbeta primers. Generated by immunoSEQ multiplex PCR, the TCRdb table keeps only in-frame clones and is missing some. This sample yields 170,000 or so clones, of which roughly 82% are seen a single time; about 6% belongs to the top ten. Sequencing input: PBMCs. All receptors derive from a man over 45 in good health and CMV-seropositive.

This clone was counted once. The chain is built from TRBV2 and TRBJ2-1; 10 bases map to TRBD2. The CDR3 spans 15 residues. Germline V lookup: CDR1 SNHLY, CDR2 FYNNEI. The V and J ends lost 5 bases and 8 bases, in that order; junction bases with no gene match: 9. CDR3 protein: CASSTPGLADHEQFF. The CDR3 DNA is TGTGCCAGCAGTACCCCCGGACTAGCGGACCATGAGCAGTTCTTC.

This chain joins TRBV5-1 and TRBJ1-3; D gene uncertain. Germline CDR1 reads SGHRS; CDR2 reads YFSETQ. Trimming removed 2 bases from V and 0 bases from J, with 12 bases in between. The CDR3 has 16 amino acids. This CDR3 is CASSLGLPNSGNTIYF. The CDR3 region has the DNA TGCGCCAGCAGCTTAGGACTCCCCAACTCTGGAAACACCATATATTTT.

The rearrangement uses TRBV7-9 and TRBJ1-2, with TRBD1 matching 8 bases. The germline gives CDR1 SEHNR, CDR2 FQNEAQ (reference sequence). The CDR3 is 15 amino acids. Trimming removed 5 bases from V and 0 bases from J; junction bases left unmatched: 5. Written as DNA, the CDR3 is TGTGCCAGCAGCCCGGACAGGGTAACTAACTATGGCTACACCTTC. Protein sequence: CASSPDRVTNYGYTF.

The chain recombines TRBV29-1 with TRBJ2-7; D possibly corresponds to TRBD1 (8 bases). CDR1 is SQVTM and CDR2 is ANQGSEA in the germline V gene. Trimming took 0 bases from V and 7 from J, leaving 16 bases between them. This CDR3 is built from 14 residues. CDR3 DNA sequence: TGCAGCGTTGAAGATCAGGGGGCCGGGAGGGAGCAGTACTTC. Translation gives CSVEDQGAGREQYF.

CDR3 nucleotide sequence: TGTGCCAGCAGCTCACGCGCATTCTCTGGAAACACCATATATTTT. This translates into CASSSRAFSGNTIYF. This chain joins TRBV7-9 and TRBJ1-3; D not resolved. This CDR3 comprises 15 residues. With 4 bases removed from V and 0 bases from J, the gap between germline ends came to 10 bases. The germline V gene has CDR1 SEHNR and CDR2 FQNEAQ (reference sequence).

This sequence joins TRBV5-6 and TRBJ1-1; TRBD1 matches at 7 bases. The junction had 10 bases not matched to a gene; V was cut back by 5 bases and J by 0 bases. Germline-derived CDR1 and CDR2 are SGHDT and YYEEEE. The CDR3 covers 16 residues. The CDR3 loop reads CASSPRTGGMNTEAFF. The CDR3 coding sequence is TGTGCCAGCAGTCCTAGGACAGGAGGGATGAACACTGAAGCTTTCTTT.

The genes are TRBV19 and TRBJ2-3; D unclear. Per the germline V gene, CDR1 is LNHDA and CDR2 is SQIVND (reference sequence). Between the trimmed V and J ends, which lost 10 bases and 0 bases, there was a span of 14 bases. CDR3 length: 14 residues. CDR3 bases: TGTGCCACCTCCCGTCAGGCGAGCACAGATACGCAGTATTTT. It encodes CATSRQASTDTQYF.

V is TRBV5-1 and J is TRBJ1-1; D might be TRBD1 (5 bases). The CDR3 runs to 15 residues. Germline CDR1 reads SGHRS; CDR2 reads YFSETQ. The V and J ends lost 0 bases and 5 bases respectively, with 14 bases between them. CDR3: CASSLAVGAGTEAFF. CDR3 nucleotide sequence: TGCGCCAGCAGCTTGGCCGTAGGGGCAGGGACTGAAGCTTTCTTT.

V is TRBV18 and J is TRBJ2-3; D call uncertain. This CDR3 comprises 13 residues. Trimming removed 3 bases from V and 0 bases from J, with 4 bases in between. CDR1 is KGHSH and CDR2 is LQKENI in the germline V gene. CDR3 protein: CASSPESTDTQYF. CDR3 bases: TGTGCCAGCTCACCTGAGAGCACAGATACGCAGTATTTT.

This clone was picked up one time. In DNA, the CDR3 is TGCGCCAGCAGCCAGGACAGGGGCCAAGAGACCCAGTACTTC. Its protein is CASSQDRGQETQYF. The gene calls are TRBV4-1 and TRBJ2-5, with 9 bases matching TRBD1. Germline V gene lookup returns CDR1 MGHRA and CDR2 YSYEKL. Trimming took 3 bases from V and 1 from J; bases not matched to a gene: 0. This CDR3 is built from 14 residues.

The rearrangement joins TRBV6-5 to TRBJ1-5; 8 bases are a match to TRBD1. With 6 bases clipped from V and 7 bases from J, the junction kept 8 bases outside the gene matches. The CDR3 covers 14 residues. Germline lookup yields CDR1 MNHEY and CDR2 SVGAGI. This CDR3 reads CASSPDRGRQPQHF. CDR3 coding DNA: TGTGCCAGCAGCCCTGACAGGGGTAGACAGCCCCAGCATTTT.

DNA for the CDR3: TGTGCCAGCAGCTTATATTCTGGCGGAATGAACACTGAAGCTTTCTTT. It yields the protein CASSLYSGGMNTEAFF. The chain couples TRBV11-2 to TRBJ1-1; no clear D. The germline V gene has CDR1 SGHAT and CDR2 FQNNGV. The CDR3 is made up of 16 amino acids. Trimming pared 2 bases from V and 0 bases from J, leaving 13 bases between.

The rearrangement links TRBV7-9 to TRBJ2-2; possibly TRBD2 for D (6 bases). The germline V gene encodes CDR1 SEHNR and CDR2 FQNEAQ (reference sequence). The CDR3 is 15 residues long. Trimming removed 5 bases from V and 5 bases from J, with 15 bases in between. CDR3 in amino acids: CASSPGTSGTGELFF. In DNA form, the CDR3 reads TGTGCCAGCAGCCCGGGGACCAGCGGGACCGGGGAGCTGTTTTTT. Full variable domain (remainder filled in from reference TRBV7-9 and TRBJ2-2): DTGVSQNPRHKITKRGQNVTFRCDPISEHNRLYWYRQTLGQGPEFLTYFQNEAQLEKSRLLSDRFSAERPKGSFSTLEIQRTEQGDSAMYLCASSPGTSGTGELFFGEGSRLTVL.

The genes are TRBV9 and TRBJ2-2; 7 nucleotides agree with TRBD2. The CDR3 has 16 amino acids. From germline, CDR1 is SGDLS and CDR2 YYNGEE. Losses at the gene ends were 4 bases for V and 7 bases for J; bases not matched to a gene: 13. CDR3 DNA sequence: TGTGCCAGCAGCCCCGGGGTGCGGGAGTCGAACGGGGAGCTGTTTTTT. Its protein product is CASSPGVRESNGELFF. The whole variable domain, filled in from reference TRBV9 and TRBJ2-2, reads DSGVTQTPKHLITATGQRVTLRCSPRSGDLSVYWYQQSLDQGLQFLIQYYNGEERAKGNILERFSAQQFPDLHSELNLSSLELGDSALYFCASSPGVRESNGELFFGEGSRLTVL.

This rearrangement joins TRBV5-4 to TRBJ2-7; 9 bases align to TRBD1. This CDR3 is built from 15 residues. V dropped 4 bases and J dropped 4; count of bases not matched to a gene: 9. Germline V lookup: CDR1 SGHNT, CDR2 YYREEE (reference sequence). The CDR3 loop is CASSPPGQGGYEQYF. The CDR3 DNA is TGTGCCAGCAGCCCGCCGGGACAGGGCGGTTACGAGCAGTACTTC.

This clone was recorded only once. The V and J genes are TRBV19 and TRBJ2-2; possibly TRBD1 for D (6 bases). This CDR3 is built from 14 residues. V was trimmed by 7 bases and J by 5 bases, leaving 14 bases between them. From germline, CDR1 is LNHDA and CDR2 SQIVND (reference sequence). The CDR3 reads CASINRDRTGELFF. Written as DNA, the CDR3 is TGTGCCAGTATCAACAGGGATAGGACCGGGGAGCTGTTTTTT.

The CDR3 reads CASSHGTARDTIYF. In DNA form, the CDR3 reads TGTGCCAGCAGCCATGGGACAGCACGAGACACCATATATTTT. This chain connects TRBV5-4 to TRBJ1-3, with TRBD1 matching over 7 bases. The CDR3 covers 14 residues. The junction had 9 bases not matched to a gene; V was cut back by 4 bases and J by 8 bases. Germline V lookup: CDR1 SGHNT, CDR2 YYREEE (reference sequence).

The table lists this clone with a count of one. Here the CDR3 reads CASSPGEYNEQFF. The CDR3 nucleotides read TGTGCCAGCTCACCAGGGGAGTACAATGAGCAGTTCTTC. The V call is TRBV18, the J call TRBJ2-1, with D maybe TRBD2 (5 bases). CDR1 and CDR2 from the germline V gene are KGHSH and LQKENI. This CDR3 is built from 13 residues. V lost 2 bases to trimming and J lost 4 bases, with 6 bases between them. The full variable domain, its missing parts supplied by reference TRBV18 and TRBJ2-1, is NAGVMQNPRHLVRRRGQEARLRCSPMKGHSHVYWYRQLPEEGLKFMVYLQKENIIDESGMPKERFSAEFPKEGPSILRIQQVVRGDSAAYFCASSPGEYNEQFFGPGTRLTVL.

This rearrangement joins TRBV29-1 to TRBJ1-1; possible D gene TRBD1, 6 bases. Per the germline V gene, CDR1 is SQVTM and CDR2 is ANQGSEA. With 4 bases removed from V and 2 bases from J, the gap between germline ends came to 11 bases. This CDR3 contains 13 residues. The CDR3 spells CSVVQGTNTEAFF. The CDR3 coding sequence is TGCAGCGTTGTACAGGGAACCAACACTGAAGCTTTCTTT.

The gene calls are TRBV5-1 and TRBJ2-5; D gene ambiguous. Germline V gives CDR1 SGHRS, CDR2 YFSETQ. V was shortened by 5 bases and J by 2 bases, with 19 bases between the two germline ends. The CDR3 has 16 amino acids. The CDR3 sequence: CASRLVPWRSQETQYF. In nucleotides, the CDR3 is TGCGCCAGCAGGCTGGTCCCATGGCGGAGTCAAGAGACCCAGTACTTC.

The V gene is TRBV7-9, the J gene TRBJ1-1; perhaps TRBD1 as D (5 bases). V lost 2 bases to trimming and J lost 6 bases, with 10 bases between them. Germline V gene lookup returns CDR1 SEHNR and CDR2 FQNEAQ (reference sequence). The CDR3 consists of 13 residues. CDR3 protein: CASSLKGMAEAFF. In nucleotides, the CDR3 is TGTGCCAGCAGCTTAAAGGGGATGGCTGAAGCTTTCTTT.

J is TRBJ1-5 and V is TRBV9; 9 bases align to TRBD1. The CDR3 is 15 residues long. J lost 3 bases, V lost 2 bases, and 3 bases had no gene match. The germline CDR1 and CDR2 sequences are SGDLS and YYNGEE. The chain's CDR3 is CASSVTGGVNQPQHF. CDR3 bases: TGTGCCAGCAGCGTGACAGGGGGTGTCAATCAGCCCCAGCATTTT.

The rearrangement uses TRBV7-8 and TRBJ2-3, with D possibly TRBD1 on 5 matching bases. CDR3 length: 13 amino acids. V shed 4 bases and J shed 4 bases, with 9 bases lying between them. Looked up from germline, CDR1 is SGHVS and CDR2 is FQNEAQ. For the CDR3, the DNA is TGTGCCAGCAGCTGGCAGGGCGCAGATACGCAGTATTTT. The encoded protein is CASSWQGADTQYF.

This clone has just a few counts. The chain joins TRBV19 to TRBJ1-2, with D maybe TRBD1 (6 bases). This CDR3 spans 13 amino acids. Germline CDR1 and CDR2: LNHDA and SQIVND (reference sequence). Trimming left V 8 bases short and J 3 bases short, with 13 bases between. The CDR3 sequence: CASSPEGDYGYTF. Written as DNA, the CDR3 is TGTGCCAGTTCCCCCGAGGGGGACTATGGCTACACCTTC.

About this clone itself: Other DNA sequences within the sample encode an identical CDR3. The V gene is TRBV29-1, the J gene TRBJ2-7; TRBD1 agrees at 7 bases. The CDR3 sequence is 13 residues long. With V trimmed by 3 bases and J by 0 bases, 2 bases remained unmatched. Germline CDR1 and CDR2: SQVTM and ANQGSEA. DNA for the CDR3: TGCAGCGTTGAGACAGGGAGCTCCTACGAGCAGTACTTC. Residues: CSVETGSSYEQYF.

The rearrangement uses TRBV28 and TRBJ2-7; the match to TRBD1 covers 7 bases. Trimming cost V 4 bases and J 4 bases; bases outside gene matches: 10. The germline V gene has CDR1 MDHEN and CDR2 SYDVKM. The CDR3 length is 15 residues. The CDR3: CASSSTGSKMYEQYV. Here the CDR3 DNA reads TGTGCCAGCAGTTCGACAGGGTCCAAAATGTACGAGCAGTACGTC.